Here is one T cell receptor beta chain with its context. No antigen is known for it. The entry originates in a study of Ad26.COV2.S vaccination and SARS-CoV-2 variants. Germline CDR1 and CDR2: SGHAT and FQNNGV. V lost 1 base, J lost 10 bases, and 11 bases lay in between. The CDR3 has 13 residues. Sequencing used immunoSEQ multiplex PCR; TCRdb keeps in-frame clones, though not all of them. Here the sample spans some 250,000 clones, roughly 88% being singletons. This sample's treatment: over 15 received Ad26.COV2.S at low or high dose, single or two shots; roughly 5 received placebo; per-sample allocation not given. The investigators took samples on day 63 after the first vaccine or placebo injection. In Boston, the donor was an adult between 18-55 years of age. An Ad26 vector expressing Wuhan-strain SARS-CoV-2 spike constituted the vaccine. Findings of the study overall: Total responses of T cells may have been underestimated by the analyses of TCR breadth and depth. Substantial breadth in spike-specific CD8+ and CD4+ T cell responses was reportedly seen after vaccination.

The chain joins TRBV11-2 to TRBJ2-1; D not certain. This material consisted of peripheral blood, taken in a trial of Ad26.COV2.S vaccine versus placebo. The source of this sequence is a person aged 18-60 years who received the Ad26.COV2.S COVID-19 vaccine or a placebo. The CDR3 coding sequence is TGTGCCAGCAGCTTAGGGCCGTCCCGCGAGCAGTTCTTC. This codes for CASSLGPSREQFF.